This T cell receptor beta chain was retrieved from a study of blood T cell repertoires in COVID-19. In the study overall: The United States, Italy and Spain provided the acute and convalescent COVID-19 samples.

The length of the CDR3 is 16 residues. The V and J ends lost 0 bases and 2 bases, in that order; junction bases with no gene match: 2. Germline lookup yields CDR1 ENHRY and CDR2 SYGVKD. How the authors handled the data: By means of reference gene primer amplification, nucleated cell counts were estimated. Produced via immunoSEQ multiplex PCR; TCRdb's table is partial and in-frame only. That table furnishes V, J and clone size, whereas the DNA furnished D and trimming. The repertoire consists of under 200,000 clones, with approximately 90% occurring once and the leading ten covering approximately 5.6%.

The receptor comes from a man aged 40-50 years with active or convalescent COVID-19. The chain joins TRBV10-3 to TRBJ2-5, with 11 bases fitting TRBD2. The sequencing sample was made of peripheral blood. CDR3 sequence: CAISESSSGGQETQYF. For the CDR3, the DNA is TGTGCCATCAGTGAGTCTTCTAGCGGGGGGCAAGAGACCCAGTACTTC.